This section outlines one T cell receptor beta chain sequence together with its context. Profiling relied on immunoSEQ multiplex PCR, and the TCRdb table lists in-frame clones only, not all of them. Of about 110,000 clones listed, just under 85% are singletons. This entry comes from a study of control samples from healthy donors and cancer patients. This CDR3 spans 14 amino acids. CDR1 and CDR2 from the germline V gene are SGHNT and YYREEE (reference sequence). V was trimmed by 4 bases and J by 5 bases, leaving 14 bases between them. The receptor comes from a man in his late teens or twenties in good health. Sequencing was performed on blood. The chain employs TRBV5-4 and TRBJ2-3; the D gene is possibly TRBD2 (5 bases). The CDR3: CASSLERVVDTQYF. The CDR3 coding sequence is TGTGCCAGCAGCCTGGAGAGGGTGGTAGATACGCAGTATTTT.